This T cell receptor (beta chain) is from a study of T cells after yellow fever vaccination. TCRdb reanalysed the 5' RACE reads using MiXCR and keeps one entry per CDR3 protein. Among tens of thousands of distinct CDR3 sequences listed, 7.1% were seen once. As concerns this clonotype: Its specificity is not known.

General observations from the study: Post-booster samples contained most primary-vaccination clones (approximately 95% CD4, approximately 88% CD8).

In germline, CDR1 is SGHVS, CDR2 FQNEAQ. Germline trimming cut 7 bases from V and 6 bases from J; bases unmatched to any gene: 13. The CDR3 is 15 amino acids. The starting material was CD8+ T cells sorted from PBMCs, obtained 4 to 5 days after the first yellow fever vaccination. This rearrangement joins TRBV7-8 to TRBJ2-3; the match to TRBD2 covers 7 bases. This TCR was recovered from a man aged 18 to 29 who received the YFV17D yellow fever vaccine. In nucleotides, the CDR3 is TGTGCCAGCACCCTTCTAGCGGTGGTCTCGGATACGCAGTATTTT. It yields the protein CASTLLAVVSDTQYF. Filled out from reference TRBV7-8 and TRBJ2-3, the complete variable domain reads GAGVSQSPRYKVAKRGQDVALRCDPISGHVSLFWYQQALGQGPEFLTYFQNEAQLDKSGLPSDRFFAERPEGSVSTLKIQRTQQEDSAVYLCASTLLAVVSDTQYFGPGTRLTVL.